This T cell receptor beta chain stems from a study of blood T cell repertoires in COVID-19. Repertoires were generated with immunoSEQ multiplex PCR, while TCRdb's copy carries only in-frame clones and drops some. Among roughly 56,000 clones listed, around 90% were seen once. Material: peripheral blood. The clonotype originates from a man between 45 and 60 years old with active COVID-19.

This chain's CDR3 is CASGLVGFDSSSYNEQFF. As DNA, the CDR3 is TGTGCTAGTGGTTTGGTAGGATTCGACTCCAGCTCCTACAATGAGCAGTTCTTC. The chain has TRBV12-5 and TRBJ2-1; D is undetermined. The CDR3 is 18 amino acids. The V and J ends lost 0 bases and 0 bases respectively, with 15 bases between them. Germline values: CDR1 LGHNT, CDR2 FRNRAP.